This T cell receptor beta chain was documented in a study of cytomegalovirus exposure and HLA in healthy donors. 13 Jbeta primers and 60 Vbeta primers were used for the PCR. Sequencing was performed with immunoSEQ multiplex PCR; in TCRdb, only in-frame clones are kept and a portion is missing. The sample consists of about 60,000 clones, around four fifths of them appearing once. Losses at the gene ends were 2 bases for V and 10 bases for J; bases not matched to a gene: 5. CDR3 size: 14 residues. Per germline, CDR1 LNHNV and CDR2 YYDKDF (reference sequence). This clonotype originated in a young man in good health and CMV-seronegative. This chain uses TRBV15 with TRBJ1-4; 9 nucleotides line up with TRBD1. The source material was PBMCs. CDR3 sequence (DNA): TGTGCCACCAGCAGAATCCTACAGGGGGCAAAACTGTTTTTT. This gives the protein CATSRILQGAKLFF.